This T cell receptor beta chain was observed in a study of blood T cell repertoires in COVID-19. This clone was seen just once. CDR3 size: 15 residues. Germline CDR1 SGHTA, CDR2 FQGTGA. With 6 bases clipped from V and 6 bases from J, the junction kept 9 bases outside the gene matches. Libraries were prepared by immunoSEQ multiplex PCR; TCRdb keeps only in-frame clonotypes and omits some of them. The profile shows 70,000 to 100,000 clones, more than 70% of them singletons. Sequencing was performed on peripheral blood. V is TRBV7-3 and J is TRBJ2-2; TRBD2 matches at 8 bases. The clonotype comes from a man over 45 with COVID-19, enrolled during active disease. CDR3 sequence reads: CASSPRGLGAGELFF. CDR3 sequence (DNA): TGTGCCAGCAGTCCTAGGGGACTAGGGGCCGGGGAGCTGTTTTTT.